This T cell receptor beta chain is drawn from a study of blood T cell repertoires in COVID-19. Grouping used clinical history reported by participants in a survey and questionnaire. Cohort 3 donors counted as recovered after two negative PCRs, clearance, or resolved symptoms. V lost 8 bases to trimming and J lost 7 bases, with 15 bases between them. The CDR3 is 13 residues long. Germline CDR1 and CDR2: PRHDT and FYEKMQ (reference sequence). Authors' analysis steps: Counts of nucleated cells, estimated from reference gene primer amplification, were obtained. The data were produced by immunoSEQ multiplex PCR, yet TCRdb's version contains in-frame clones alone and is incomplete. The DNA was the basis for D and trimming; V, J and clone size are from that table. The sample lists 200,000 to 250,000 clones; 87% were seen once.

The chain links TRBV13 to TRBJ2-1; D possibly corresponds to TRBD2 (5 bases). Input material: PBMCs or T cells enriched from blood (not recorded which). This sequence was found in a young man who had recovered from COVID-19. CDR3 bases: TGTGCCAGCCGTGAGGCTAGCTTTAATGAGCAGTTCTTC. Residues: CASREASFNEQFF. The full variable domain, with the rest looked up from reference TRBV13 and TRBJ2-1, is AAGVIQSPRHLIKEKRETATLKCYPIPRHDTVYWYQQGPGQDPQFLISFYEKMQSDKGSIPDRFSAQQFSDYHSELNMSSLELGDSALYFCASREASFNEQFFGPGTRLTVL.